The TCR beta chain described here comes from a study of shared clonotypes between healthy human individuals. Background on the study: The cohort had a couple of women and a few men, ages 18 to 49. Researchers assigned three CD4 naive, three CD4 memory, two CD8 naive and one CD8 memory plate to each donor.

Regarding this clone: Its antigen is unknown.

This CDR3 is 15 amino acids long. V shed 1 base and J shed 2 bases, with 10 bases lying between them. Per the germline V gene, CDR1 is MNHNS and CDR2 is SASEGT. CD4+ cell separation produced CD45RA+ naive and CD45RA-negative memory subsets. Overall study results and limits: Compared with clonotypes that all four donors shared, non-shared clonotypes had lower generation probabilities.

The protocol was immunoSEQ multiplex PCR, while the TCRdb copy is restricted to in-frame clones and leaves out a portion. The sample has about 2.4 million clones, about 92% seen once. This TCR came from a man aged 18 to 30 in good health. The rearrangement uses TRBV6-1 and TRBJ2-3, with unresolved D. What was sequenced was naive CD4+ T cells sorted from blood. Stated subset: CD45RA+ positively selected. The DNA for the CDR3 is TGTGCCAGCAGTGAAGATGGCGTCAACACAGATACGCAGTATTTT. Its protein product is CASSEDGVNTDTQYF.